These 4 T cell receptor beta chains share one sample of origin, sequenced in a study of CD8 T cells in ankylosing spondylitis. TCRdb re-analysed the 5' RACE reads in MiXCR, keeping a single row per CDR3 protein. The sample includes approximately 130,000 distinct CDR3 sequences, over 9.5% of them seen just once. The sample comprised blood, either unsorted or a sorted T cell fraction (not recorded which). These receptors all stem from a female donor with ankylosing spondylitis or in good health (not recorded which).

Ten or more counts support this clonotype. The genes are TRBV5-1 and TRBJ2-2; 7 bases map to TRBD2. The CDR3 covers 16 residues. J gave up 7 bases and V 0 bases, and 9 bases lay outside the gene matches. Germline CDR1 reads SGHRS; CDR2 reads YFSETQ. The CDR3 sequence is CASSLVSRELGGELFF. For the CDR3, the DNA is TGCGCCAGCAGCTTGGTCTCGCGGGAGCTCGGCGGGGAGCTGTTTTTT. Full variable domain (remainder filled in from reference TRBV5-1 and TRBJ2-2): KAGVTQTPRYLIKTRGQQVTLSCSPISGHRSVSWYQQTPGQGLQFLFEYFSETQRNKGNFPGRFSGRQFSNSRSEMNVSTLELGDSALYLCASSLVSRELGGELFFGEGSRLTVL.

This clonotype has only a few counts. CDR3 in amino acids: CASSSQPVSGTVTGELFF. In DNA form, the CDR3 reads TGTGCCAGCAGCTCTCAGCCTGTATCCGGGACAGTCACCGGGGAGCTGTTTTTT. The gene calls are TRBV11-2 and TRBJ2-2, with 7 positions matching TRBD1. CDR1 and CDR2 from the germline V gene are SGHAT and FQNNGV. The V segment lost 4 bases and the J segment 4 bases; nucleotides outside the gene matches: 15. The CDR3 consists of 18 residues.

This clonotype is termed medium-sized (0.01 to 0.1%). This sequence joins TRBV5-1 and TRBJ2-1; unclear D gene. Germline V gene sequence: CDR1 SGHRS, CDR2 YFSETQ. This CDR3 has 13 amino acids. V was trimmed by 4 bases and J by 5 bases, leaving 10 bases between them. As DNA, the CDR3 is TGCGCCAGCAGCGTTACAGTCGACAATGAGCAGTTCTTC. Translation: CASSVTVDNEQFF.

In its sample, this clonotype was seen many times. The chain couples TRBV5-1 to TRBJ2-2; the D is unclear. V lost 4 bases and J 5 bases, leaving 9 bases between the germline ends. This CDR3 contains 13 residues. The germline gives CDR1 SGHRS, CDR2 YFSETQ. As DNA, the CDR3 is TGCGCCAGCAGCGAGGACGGGACCGGGGAGCTGTTTTTT. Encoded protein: CASSEDGTGELFF.